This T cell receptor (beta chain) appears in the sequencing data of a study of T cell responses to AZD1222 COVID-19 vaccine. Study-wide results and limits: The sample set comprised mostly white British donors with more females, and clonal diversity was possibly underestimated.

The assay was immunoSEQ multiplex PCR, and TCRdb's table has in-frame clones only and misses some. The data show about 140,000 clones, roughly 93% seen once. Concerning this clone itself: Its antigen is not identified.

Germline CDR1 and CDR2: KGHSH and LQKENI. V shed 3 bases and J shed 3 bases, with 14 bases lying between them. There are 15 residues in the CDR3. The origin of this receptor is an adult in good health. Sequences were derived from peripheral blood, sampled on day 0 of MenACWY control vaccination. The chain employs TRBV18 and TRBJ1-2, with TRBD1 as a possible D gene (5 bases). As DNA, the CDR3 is TGTGCCAGCTCACCTACGGGAGGGGCGGACTATGGCTACACCTTC. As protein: CASSPTGGADYGYTF.